The 11 T cell receptor beta chains given below trace back to one sample, sequenced in a study of Graves' ophthalmopathy and Graves' hyperthyroidism. Investigators amplified TCR beta CDR3 regions from RNA transcripts. First-round RT-PCR employed HTBI primers, with a second-round multiplex PCR after it. TCRdb itself ran the multiplex PCR reads through MiXCR, one entry per CDR3 protein. The sample lists about 210,000 distinct CDR3 sequences; 25% to 35% were seen once. The sequenced sample was peripheral blood. The receptor set was obtained from a middle-aged man with Graves' ophthalmopathy.

This chain joins TRBV15 and TRBJ2-2; 10 bases line up with TRBD2. V lost 0 bases to trimming and J lost 7 bases; unmatched junction nucleotides: 2. The CDR3 length is 15 residues. The germline V gene has CDR1 LNHNV and CDR2 YYDKDF (reference sequence). CDR3 region: CATSRDRLAGGELFF. The DNA for the CDR3 is TGTGCCACCAGCAGAGATCGACTAGCGGGCGGGGAGCTGTTTTTT.

The table lists this clonotype with many counts. Here the CDR3 reads CASTPRGNYEQYF. Here the CDR3 DNA reads TGTGCCAGCACCCCCAGGGGGAATTACGAGCAGTACTTC. V usage is TRBV2 and J usage is TRBJ2-7; 7 bases are a match to TRBD1. The CDR3 contains 13 residues. J lost 4 bases, V lost 7 bases, and 7 bases had no gene match. Germline CDR1 and CDR2: SNHLY and FYNNEI. The full variable domain, in which reference TRBV2 and TRBJ2-7 provide the parts outside the CDR3, is EPEVTQTPSHQVTQMGQEVILRCVPISNHLYFYWYRQILGQKVEFLVSFYNNEISEKSEIFDDQFSVERPDGSNFTLKIRSTKLEDSAMYFCASTPRGNYEQYFGPGTRLTVT.

Comment on this clonotype: The junction does not match germline at one end; this may be a read error. This chain uses TRBV28 with TRBJ2-7, with no clear D. The CDR3 sequence is 13 residues long. Germline V gene sequence: CDR1 MDHEN, CDR2 SYDVKM. The DNA of the CDR3 is TGCGCCAGCAGCCAAGCAGATTCCTACGAGCAGTACTTC. Its translation is CASSQADSYEQYF.

This clonotype was found many times. The rearrangement joins TRBV11-3 to TRBJ2-7, with D possibly being TRBD2 (5 bases). Trimming took 0 bases from V and 3 from J, leaving 12 bases between them. Per germline, CDR1 SGHNT and CDR2 YENEEA. The CDR3 totals 15 residues. CDR3: CASSLDQRVFYEQYF. CDR3 DNA sequence: TGTGCCAGCAGCTTAGATCAGAGGGTATTCTACGAGCAGTACTTC.

The rearrangement joins TRBV6-2 or TRBV6-3 to TRBJ2-7; D unclear. The CDR3 loop spans 15 amino acids. Germline V gives CDR1 MNHEY, CDR2 SVGEGT. Trimming stripped 6 bases from V and 3 bases from J, with 18 bases between. The CDR3 sequence: CASRKRPRGDYEQYF. The CDR3 region has the DNA TGTGCCAGCAGGAAAAGGCCCCGCGGCGACTACGAGCAGTACTTC.

At least ten counts were recorded for this clonotype. V is TRBV19 and J is TRBJ1-3; no clear D gene. The CDR3 is 14 amino acids. Germline lookup yields CDR1 LNHDA and CDR2 SQIVND (reference sequence). Trimming took off 5 bases at V and 0 bases at J, with 8 bases between the two ends. The CDR3 bases are TGTGCCAGTAGTCGAGCCAGCTCTGGAAACACCATATATTTT. This translates into CASSRASSGNTIYF.

The chain joins TRBV7-2 to TRBJ1-2; 7 nucleotides agree with TRBD1. V lost 1 base, J lost 8 bases, and 7 bases stayed unmatched. Germline V gives CDR1 SGHTA, CDR2 FQGNSA. The length of the CDR3 is 14 residues. The CDR3 nucleotides are TGTGCCAGCAGCTTAGAACAGGGGTCTGGAGGCTACACCTTC. Encoded protein: CASSLEQGSGGYTF. The variable domain in full, completed from reference TRBV7-2 and TRBJ1-2, reads GAGVSQSPSNKVTEKGKDVELRCDPISGHTALYWYRQSLGQGLEFLIYFQGNSAPDKSGLPSDRFSAERTGGSVSTLTIQRTQQEDSAVYLCASSLEQGSGGYTFGSGTRLTVV.

This clonotype was observed many times. The chain employs TRBV20-1 and TRBJ2-5, with D tentatively TRBD1 (5 bases). Germline V gives CDR1 DFQATT, CDR2 SNEGSKA (reference sequence). The CDR3 spans 12 residues. CDR3 nucleotide sequence: TGCAGCCCCAGGGCGGATAGTGAGACCCAGTACTTC. Protein: CSPRADSETQYF.

In its sample, this clonotype was seen many times. This chain links TRBV12-3 or TRBV12-4 with TRBJ1-3; D not certain. The V and J ends lost 8 bases and 2 bases respectively, with 16 bases between them. This CDR3 is built from 15 residues. CDR3 nucleotides: TGTGCCAGCCAGGTGATTCCCGGAACTGGAAACACCATATATTTT. This translates into CASQVIPGTGNTIYF.

A few counts support this clonotype. One junction end disagrees with the germline gene, perhaps due to a read error. The V gene is TRBV18, the J gene TRBJ1-1; weak D call: TRBD1 (5 bases). The CDR3 covers 14 residues. The V gene's germline CDR1 is KGHSH and CDR2 LQKENI. CDR3 protein: CASSPQAPGTEAFF. The CDR3 DNA follows: TGTGCCAGCTCCCCACAGGCTCCTGGGACTGAAGCTTTCTTT.

This clonotype came up many times. The J gene is TRBJ1-2, the V gene TRBV6-5; tentatively, D is TRBD1 (5 bases). The germline CDR1 and CDR2 sequences are MNHEY and SVGAGI. Trimming cost V 2 bases and J 4 bases, with 11 bases left between them. This CDR3 contains 14 residues. CDR3 in amino acids: CASSYRDGFYGYTF. The CDR3 DNA sequence: TGTGCCAGCAGTTACCGGGACGGCTTCTATGGCTACACCTTC.